This record covers a single T cell receptor beta chain. The data derive from a study of PD-1 blockade in classical Hodgkin lymphoma. The assay was immunoSEQ multiplex PCR, and TCRdb's table has in-frame clones only and misses some. Of about 93,000 clones in the sample, around 80% are singletons; the top ten hold 8% to 9.5%. Time point reported: cycle 4 day 1 (C4D1), after 5 to 7 weeks of nivolumab. Autologous stem cell transplantation was followed by relapse in every patient, and brentuximab vedotin exposure varied. This clonotype originated in a human donor with classical Hodgkin lymphoma. This specimen was peripheral blood mononuclear cells (PBMCs), taken before the fourth cycle of nivolumab.

CDR3 region: CASSPLDLTDTQYF. DNA for the CDR3: TGTGCCAGCTCACCTTTGGACCTTACAGATACGCAGTATTTT. V is TRBV18 and J is TRBJ2-3; D is uncertain. The CDR3 contains 14 residues. The germline gives CDR1 KGHSH, CDR2 LQKENI. V lost 3 bases to trimming and J lost 3 bases, with 10 bases between them.